Only a few counts were recorded for the clone carrying this TCR beta chain. The entry originates in a study of blood T cell repertoires in COVID-19. Study information: PBMCs, B-cell-depleted T cells, or T cells provided the cDNA or gDNA that made up the material.

Original processing methods: Reference gene primer amplification in the assay estimated nucleated cell counts. The method was immunoSEQ multiplex PCR; TCRdb's version includes in-frame clones alone and lacks a portion of them. For V, J and clone size, that table is used; D and trimming come from the DNA. The repertoire holds a few hundred thousand clones, with approximately 91% as singletons. CDR3 length: 14 residues. CDR1 SGHTA and CDR2 FQGNSA come from the germline V gene. Trimming removed 7 bases from V and 2 bases from J, with 15 bases in between. The receptor was isolated from a woman aged 40 to 55 who had been exposed to COVID-19. V usage is TRBV7-2 and J usage is TRBJ2-7; the D is unclear. Sequenced: PBMCs or T cells enriched from blood (not recorded which). The CDR3 region has the DNA TGTGCCAGCACCCCGGGTGCTCCCGCCTACGAGCAGTACTTC. Encoded protein: CASTPGAPAYEQYF.